This T cell receptor (beta chain) was recorded in a study of vaccination effects on CD4 cells after COVID-19. On the study more broadly: A median of 72 days separated the second dose and sampling.

Trimming stripped 5 bases from V and 5 bases from J, with 13 bases between. This CDR3 is built from 15 residues. Germline values: CDR1 LNHDA, CDR2 SQIVND (reference sequence). Whole-study results and caveats: Small numbers of convalescent patients limited the study. It also lacked early post-infection timepoints.

Viral peptide pools were used in the ViraFEST assay to expand antigen-specific CD4+ T cells, and sequencing came afterward. Following culture for around 10 days, CD4+ T cells were isolated. Participants got two doses of BNT162b2 or mRNA-1273 vaccine. Peptides at roughly 10 ug/ml and IL-2 at 10 IU/ml were added to a few million PBMC per well. On days 3 and 7, fresh IL-2 medium replaced half the medium. On this clone itself: Its antigen is undetermined.

The method was immunoSEQ multiplex PCR; TCRdb's version includes in-frame clones alone and lacks a portion of them. The data contain about 80,000 clones, roughly 73% of them singletons. Material: CD4+ T cells from PBMCs cultured with HCoV-OC43 spike peptides, obtained after COVID-19 vaccination. Subset here: HCoV-OC43 spike overlapping peptide pool stimulation. This chain joins TRBV19 and TRBJ1-6; a possible D gene is TRBD1 (5 bases). The origin of this receptor is a human donor who received a COVID-19 vaccine. CDR3 loop: CASSRGKMDNSPLHF. CDR3 in DNA: TGTGCCAGTAGTCGGGGGAAAATGGATAATTCACCCCTCCACTTT.